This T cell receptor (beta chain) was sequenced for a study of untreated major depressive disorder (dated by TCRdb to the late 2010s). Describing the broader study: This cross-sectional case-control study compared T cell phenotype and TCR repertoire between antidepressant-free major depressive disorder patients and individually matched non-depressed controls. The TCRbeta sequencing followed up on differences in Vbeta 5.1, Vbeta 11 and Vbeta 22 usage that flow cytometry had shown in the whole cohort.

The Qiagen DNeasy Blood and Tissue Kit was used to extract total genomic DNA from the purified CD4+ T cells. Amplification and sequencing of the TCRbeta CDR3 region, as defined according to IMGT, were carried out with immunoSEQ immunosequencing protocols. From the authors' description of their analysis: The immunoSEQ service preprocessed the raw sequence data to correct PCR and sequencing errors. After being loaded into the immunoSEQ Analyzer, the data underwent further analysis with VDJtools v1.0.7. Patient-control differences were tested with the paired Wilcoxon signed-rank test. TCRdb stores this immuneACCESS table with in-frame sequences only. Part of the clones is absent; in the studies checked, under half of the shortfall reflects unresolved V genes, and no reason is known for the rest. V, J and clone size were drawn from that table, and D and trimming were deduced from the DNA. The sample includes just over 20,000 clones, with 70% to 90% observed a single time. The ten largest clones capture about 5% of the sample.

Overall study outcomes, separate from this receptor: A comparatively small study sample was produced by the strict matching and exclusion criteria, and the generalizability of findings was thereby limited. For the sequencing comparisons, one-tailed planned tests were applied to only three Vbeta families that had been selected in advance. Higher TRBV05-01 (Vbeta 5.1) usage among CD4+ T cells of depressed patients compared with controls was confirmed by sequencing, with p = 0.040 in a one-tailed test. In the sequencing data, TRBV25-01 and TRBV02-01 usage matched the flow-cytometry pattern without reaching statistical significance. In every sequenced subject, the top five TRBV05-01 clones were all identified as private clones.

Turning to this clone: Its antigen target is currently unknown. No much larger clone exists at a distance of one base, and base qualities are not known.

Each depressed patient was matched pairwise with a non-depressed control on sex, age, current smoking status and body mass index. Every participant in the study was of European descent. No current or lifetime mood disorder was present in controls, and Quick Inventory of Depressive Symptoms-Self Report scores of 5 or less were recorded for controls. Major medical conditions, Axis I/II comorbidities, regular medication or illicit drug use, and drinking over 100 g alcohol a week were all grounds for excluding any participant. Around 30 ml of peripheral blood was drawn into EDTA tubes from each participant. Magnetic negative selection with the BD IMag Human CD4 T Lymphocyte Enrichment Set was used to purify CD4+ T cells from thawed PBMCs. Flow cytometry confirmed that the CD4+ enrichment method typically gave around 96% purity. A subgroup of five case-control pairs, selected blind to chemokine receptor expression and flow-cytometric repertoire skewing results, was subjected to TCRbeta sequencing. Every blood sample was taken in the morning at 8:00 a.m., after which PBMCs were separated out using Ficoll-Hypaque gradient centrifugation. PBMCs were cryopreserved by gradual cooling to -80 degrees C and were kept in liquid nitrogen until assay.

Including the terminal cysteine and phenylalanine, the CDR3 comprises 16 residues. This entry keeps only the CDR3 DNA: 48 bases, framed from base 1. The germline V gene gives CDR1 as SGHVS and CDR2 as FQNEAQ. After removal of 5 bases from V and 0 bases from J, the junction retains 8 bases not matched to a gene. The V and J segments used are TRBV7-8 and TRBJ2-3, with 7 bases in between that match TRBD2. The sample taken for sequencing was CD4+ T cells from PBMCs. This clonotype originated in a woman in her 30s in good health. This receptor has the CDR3 CASSKTSAASTDTQYF. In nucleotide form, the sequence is TGTGCCAGCAGCAAAACTAGCGCAGCAAGCACAGATACGCAGTATTTT.